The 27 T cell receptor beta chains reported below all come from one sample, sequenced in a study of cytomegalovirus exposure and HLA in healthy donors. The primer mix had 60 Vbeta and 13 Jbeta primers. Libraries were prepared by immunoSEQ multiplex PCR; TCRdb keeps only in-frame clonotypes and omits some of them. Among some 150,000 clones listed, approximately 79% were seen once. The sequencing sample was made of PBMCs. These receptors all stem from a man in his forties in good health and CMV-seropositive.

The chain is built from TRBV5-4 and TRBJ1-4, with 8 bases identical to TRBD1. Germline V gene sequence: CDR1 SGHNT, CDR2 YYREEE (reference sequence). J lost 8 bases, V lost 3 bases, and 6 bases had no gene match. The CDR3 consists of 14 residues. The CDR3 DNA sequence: TGTGCCAGCAGCTCTGGACAGGGCGGGGAAAAACTGTTTTTT. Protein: CASSSGQGGEKLFF. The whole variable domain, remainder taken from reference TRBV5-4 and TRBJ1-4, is ETGVTQSPTHLIKTRGQQVTLRCSSQSGHNTVSWYQQALGQGPQFIFQYYREEENGRGNFPPRFSGLQFPNYSSELNVNALELDDSALYLCASSSGQGGEKLFFGSGTQLSVL.

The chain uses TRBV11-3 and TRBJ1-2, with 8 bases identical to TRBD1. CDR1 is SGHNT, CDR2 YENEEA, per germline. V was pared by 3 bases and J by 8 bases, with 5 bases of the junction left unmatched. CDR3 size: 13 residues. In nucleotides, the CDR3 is TGTGCCAGCAGCTTTGACAGGGGCAGAGGCTACACCTTC. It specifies CASSFDRGRGYTF. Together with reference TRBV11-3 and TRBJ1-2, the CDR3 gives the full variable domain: EAGVVQSPRYKIIEKKQPVAFWCNPISGHNTLYWYLQNLGQGPELLIRYENEEAVDDSQLPKDRFSAERLKGVDSTLKIQPAELGDSAVYLCASSFDRGRGYTFGSGTRLTVV.

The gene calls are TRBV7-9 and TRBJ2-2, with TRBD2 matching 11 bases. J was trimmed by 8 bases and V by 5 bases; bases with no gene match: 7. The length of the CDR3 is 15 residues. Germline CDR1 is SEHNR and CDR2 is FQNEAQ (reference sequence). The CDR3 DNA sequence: TGTGCCAGCAGCCACGGGACTAGCGGCGGGGGGGAGCTGTTTTTT. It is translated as CASSHGTSGGGELFF.

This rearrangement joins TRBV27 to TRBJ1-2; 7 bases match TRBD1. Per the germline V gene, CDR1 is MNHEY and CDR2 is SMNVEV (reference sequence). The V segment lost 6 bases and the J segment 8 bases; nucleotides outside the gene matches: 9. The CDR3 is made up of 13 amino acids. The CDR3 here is CASRLDRDRGYTF. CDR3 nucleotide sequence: TGTGCCAGCAGGCTAGACAGGGACCGCGGCTACACCTTC.

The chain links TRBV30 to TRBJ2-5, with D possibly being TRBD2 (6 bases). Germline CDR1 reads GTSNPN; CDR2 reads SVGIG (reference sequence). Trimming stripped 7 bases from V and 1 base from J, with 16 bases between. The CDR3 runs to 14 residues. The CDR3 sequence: CAFQGLAVQETQYF. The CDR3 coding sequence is TGTGCCTTCCAAGGGTTAGCGGTCCAAGAGACCCAGTACTTC.

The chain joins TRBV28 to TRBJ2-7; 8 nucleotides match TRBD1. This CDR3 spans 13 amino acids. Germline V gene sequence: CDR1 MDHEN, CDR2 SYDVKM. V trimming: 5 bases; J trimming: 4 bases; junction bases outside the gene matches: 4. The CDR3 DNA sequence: TGTGCCAGCAGTCCGGGACAGGTGTACGAGCAGTACTTC. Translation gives CASSPGQVYEQYF.

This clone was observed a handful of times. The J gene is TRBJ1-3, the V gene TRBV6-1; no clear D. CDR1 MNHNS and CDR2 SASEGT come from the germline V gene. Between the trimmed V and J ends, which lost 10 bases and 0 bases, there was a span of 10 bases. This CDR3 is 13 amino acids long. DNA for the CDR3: TGTGCCATTTGGAGGCGCTCTGGAAACACCATATATTTT. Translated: CAIWRRSGNTIYF.

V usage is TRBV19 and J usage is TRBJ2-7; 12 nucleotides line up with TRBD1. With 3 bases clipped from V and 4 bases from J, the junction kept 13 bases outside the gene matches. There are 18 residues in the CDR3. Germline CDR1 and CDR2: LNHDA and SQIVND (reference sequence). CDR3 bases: TGTGCCAGTAGTATGAGGGTGGGGGGGACAGGGGGCCAGTACGAGCAGTACTTC. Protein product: CASSMRVGGTGGQYEQYF.

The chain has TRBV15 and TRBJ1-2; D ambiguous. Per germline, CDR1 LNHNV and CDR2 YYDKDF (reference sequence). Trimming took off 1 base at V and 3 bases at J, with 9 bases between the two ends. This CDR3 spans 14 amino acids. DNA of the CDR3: TGTGCCACCAGCAGAGCAGAGGCCGACTATGGCTACACCTTC. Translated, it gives CATSRAEADYGYTF.

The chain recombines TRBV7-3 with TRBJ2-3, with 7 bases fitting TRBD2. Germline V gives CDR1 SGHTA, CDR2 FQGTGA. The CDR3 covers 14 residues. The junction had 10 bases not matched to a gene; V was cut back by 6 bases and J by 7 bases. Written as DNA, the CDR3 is TGTGCCAGCAGTCGAGGACTAGGTAGCTATACGCAGTATTTT. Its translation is CASSRGLGSYTQYF. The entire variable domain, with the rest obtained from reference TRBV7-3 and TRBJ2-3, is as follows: GAGVSQTPSNKVTEKGKYVELRCDPISGHTALYWYRQSLGQGPEFLIYFQGTGAADDSGLPNDRFFAVRPEGSVSTLKIQRTERGDSAVYLCASSRGLGSYTQYFGPGTRLTVL.

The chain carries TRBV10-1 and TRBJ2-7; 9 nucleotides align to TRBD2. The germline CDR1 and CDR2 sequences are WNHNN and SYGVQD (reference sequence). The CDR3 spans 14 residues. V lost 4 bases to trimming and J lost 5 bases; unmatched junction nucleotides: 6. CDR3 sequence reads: CASSGAGGPHEQYF. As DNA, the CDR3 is TGCGCCAGCAGTGGCGCGGGAGGGCCCCACGAGCAGTACTTC.

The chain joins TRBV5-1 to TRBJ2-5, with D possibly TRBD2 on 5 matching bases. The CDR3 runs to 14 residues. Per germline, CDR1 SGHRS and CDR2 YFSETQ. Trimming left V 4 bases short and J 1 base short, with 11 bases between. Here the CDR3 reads CASSTGLSQETQYF. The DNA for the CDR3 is TGCGCCAGCAGCACCGGACTCAGCCAAGAGACCCAGTACTTC.

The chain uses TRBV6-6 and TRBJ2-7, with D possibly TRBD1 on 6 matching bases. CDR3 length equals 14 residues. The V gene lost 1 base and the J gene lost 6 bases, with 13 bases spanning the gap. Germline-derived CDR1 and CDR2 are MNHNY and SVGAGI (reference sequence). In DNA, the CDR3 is TGTGCCAGCAGTTACTGGGGTAGCAGGGGCGAGCAGTACTTC. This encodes CASSYWGSRGEQYF.

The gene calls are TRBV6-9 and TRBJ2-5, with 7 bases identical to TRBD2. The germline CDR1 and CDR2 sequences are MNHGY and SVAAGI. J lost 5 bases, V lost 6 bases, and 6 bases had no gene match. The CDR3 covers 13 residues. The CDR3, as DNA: TGTGCCAGCAGCATCGGGGGGTGGGAGACCCAGTACTTC. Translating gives CASSIGGWETQYF.

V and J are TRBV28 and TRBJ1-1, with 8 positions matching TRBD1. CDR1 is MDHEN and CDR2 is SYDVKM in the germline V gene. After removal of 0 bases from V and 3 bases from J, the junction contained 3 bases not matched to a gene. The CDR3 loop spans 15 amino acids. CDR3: CASSLWQGAHTEAFF. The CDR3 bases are TGTGCCAGCAGTTTATGGCAGGGGGCCCACACTGAAGCTTTCTTT. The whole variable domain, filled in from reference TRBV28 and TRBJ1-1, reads DVKVTQSSRYLVKRTGEKVFLECVQDMDHENMFWYRQDPGLGLRLIYFSYDVKMKEKGDIPEGYSVSREKKERFSLILESASTNQTSMYLCASSLWQGAHTEAFFGQGTRLTVV.

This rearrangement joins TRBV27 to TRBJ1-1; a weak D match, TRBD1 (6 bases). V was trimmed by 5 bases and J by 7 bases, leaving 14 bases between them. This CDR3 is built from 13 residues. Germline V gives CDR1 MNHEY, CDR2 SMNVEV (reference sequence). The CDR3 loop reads CASSQQGGVEAFF. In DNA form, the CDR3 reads TGTGCCAGCAGTCAACAGGGAGGGGTTGAAGCTTTCTTT.

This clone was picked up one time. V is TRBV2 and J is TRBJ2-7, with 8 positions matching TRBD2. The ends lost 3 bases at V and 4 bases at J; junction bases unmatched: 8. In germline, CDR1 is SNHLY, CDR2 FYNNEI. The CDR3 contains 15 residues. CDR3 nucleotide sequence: TGTGCCAGCAGTGAGATGGGAGGGACTAGTTACGAGCAGTACTTC. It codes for CASSEMGGTSYEQYF.

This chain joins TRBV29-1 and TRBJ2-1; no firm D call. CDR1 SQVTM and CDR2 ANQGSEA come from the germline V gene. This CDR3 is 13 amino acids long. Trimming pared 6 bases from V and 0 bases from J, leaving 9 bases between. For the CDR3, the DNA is TGCAGCGTACTCCCTTTCTCCTACAATGAGCAGTTCTTC. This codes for CSVLPFSYNEQFF.

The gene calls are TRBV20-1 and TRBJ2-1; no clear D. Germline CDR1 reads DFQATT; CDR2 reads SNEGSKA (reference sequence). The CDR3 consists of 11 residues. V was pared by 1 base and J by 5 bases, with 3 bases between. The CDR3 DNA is TGCAGTGCTAGAGGCGACAATGAGCAGTTCTTC. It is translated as CSARGDNEQFF.

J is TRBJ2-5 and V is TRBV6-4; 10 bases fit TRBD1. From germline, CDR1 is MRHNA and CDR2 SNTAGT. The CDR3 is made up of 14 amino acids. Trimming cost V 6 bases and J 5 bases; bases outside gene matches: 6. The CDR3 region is CASRGQGTWETQYF. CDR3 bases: TGTGCCAGCAGGGGACAGGGGACCTGGGAGACCCAGTACTTC.

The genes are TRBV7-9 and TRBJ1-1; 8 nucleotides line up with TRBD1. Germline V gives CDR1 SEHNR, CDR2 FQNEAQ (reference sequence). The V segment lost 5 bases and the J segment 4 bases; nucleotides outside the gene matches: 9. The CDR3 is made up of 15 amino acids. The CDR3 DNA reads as TGTGCCAGCAGCCGTCGTGGGGGACAGGTCACTGAAGCTTTCTTT. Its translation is CASSRRGGQVTEAFF.

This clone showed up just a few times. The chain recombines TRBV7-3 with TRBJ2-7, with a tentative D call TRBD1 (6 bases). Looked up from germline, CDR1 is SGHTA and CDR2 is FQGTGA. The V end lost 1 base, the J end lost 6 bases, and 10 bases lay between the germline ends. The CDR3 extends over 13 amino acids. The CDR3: CASSLNTGTEQYF. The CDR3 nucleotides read TGTGCCAGCAGCTTAAATACAGGGACCGAGCAGTACTTC. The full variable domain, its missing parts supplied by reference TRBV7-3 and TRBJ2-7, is GAGVSQTPSNKVTEKGKYVELRCDPISGHTALYWYRQSLGQGPEFLIYFQGTGAADDSGLPNDRFFAVRPEGSVSTLKIQRTERGDSAVYLCASSLNTGTEQYFGPGTRLTVT.

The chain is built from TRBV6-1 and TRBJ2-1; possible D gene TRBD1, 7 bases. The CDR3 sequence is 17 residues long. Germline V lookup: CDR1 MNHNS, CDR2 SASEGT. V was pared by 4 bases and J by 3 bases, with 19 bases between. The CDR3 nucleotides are TGTGCCAGCAGTGCCCGTGGGGCGGGGACAGTCTACAATGAGCAGTTCTTC. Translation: CASSARGAGTVYNEQFF.

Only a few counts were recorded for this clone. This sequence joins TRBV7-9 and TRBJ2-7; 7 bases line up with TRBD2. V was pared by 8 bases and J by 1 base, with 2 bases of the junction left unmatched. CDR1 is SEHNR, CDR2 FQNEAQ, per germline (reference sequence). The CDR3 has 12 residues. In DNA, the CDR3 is TGTGCCAGCGGGCGGGAGTCCTACGAGCAGTACTTC. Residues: CASGRESYEQYF.

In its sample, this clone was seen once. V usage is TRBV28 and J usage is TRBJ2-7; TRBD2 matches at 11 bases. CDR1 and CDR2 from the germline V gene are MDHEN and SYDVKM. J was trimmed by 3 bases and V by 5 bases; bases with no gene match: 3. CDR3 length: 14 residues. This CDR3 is CASSPLAGDYEQYF. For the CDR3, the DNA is TGTGCCAGCAGTCCACTAGCGGGAGACTACGAGCAGTACTTC.

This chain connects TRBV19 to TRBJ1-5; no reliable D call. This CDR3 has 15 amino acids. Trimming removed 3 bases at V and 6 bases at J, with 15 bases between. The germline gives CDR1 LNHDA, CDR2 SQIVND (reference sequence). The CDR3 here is CASSIGDRVGQPQHF. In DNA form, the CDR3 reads TGTGCCAGTAGTATTGGAGACCGAGTTGGTCAGCCCCAGCATTTT. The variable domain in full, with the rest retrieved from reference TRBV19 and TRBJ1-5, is DGGITQSPKYLFRKEGQNVTLSCEQNLNHDAMYWYRQDPGQGLRLIYYSQIVNDFQKGDIAEGYSVSREKKESFPLTVTSAQKNPTAFYLCASSIGDRVGQPQHFGDGTRLSIL.

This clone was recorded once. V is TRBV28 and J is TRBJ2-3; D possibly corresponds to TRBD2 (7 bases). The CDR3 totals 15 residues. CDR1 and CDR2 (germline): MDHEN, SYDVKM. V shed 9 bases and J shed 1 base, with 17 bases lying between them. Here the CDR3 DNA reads TGTGCCAGTATCCCGGGGGGCTCTGGCACAGATACGCAGTATTTT. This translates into CASIPGGSGTDTQYF.